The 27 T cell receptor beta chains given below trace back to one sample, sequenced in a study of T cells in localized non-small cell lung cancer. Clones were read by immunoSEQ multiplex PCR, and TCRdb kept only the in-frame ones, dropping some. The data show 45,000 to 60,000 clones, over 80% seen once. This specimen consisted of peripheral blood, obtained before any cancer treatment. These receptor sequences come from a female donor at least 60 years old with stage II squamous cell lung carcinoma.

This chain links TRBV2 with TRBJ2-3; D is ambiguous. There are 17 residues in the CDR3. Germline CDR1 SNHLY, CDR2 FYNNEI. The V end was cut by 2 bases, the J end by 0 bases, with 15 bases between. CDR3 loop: CASSERVWDTSTDTQYF. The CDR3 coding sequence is TGTGCCAGCAGTGAAAGGGTGTGGGATACCAGCACAGATACGCAGTATTTT.

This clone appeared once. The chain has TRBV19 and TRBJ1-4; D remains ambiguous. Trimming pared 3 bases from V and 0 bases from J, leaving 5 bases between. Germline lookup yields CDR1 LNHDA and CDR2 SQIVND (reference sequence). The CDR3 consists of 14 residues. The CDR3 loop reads CASSIPSTNEKLFF. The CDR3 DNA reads TGTGCCAGTAGTATTCCTTCAACTAATGAAAAACTGTTTTTT.

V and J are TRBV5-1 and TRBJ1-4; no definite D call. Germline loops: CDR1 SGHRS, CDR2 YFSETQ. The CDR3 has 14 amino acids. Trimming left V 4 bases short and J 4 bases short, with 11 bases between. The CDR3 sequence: CASSHRTSNEKLFF. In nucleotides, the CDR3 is TGCGCCAGCAGCCATCGAACAAGTAATGAAAAACTGTTTTTT.

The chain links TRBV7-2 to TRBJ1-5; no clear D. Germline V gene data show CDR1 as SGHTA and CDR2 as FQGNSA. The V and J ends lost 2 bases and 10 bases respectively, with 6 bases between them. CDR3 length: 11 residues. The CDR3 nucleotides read TGTGCCAGCAGCTTAAGAGGACCCCAGCATTTT. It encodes CASSLRGPQHF.

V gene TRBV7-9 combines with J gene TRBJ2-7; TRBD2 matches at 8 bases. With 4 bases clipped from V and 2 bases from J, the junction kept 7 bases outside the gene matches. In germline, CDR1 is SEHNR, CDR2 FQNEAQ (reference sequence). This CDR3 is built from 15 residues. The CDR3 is CASSSLAGSTYEQYF. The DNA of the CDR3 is TGTGCCAGCAGCTCCCTAGCGGGTTCGACCTACGAGCAGTACTTC.

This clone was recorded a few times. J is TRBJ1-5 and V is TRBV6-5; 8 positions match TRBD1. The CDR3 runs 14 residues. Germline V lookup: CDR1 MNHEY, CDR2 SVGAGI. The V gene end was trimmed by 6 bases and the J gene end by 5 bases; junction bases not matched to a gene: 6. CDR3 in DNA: TGTGCCAGCAGCGGCAGGGGGCTGGATCAGCCCCAGCATTTT. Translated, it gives CASSGRGLDQPQHF.

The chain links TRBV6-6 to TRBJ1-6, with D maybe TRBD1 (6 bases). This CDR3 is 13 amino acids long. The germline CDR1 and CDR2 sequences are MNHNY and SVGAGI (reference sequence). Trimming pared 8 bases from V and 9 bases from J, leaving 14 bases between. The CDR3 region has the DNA TGTGCCAGCTATGGGGGCGCGATTTCACCCCTCCACTTT. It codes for CASYGGAISPLHF.

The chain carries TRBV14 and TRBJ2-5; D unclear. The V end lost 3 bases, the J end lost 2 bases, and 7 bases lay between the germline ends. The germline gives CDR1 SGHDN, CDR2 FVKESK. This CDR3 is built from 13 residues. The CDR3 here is CASSQTLQETQYF. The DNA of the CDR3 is TGTGCCAGCAGCCAGACACTGCAAGAGACCCAGTACTTC.

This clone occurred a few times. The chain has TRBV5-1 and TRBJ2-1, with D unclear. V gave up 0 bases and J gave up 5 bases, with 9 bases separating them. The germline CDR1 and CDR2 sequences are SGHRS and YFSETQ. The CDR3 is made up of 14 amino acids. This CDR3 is CASSLGTANNEQFF. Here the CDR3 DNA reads TGCGCCAGCAGCTTGGGCACGGCCAACAATGAGCAGTTCTTC.

CDR3: CASSLRGAGTGGYTF. The CDR3 DNA reads TGTGCCAGCAGCTTACGGGGGGCGGGGACGGGAGGCTACACCTTC. The genes are TRBV7-2 and TRBJ1-2; tentatively, D is TRBD1 (6 bases). The V and J ends lost 2 bases and 8 bases respectively, with 18 bases between them. The germline gives CDR1 SGHTA, CDR2 FQGNSA. The CDR3 is 15 amino acids.

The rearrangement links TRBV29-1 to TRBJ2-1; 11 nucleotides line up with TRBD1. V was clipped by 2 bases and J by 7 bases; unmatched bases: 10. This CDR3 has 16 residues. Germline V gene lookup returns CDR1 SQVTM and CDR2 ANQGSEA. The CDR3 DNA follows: TGCAGCGTTGAAACTCCCGGGACAGGGGGTTTAAATGAGCAGTTCTTC. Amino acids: CSVETPGTGGLNEQFF.

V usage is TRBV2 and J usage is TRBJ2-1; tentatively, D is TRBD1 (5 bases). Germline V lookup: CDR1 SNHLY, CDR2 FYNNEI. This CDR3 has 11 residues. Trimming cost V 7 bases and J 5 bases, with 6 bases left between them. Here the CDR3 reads CASTGNNEQFF. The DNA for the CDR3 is TGTGCCAGCACAGGGAACAATGAGCAGTTCTTC.

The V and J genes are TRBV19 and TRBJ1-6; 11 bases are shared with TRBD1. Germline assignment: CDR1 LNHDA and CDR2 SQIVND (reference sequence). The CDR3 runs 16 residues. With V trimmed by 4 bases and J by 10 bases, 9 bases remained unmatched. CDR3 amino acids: CASSTFPGTGGSPLHF. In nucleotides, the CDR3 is TGTGCCAGTAGTACCTTCCCCGGGACAGGGGGATCACCCCTCCACTTT. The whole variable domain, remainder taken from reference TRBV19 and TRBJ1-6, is DGGITQSPKYLFRKEGQNVTLSCEQNLNHDAMYWYRQDPGQGLRLIYYSQIVNDFQKGDIAEGYSVSREKKESFPLTVTSAQKNPTAFYLCASSTFPGTGGSPLHFGNGTRLTVT.

CDR3 nucleotide sequence: TGCAGCGTTGATGAAGCAGGGGGAAACACCATATATTTT. Protein sequence: CSVDEAGGNTIYF. The V and J genes are TRBV29-1 and TRBJ1-3, with a possible D match to TRBD1 (5 bases). The CDR3 is made up of 13 amino acids. Per germline, CDR1 SQVTM and CDR2 ANQGSEA. The ends were cut back, 3 bases at V and 4 bases at J, with 10 bases in the middle.

CDR3 sequence reads: CASSLQGKETQYF. CDR3 in DNA: TGTGCCAGCAGCTTACAGGGAAAAGAGACCCAGTACTTC. This sequence joins TRBV7-2 and TRBJ2-5; tentatively, D is TRBD1 (5 bases). Germline CDR1 and CDR2: SGHTA and FQGNSA. V was shortened by 2 bases and J by 3 bases, with 7 bases between the two germline ends. This CDR3 spans 13 amino acids.

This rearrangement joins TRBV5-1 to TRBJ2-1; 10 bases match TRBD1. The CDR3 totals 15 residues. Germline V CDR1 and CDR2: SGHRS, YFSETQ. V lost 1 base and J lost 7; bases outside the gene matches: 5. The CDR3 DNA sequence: TGCGCCAGCAGCTTGTCCGGGACAGGGGTGAATGAGCAGTTCTTC. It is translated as CASSLSGTGVNEQFF.

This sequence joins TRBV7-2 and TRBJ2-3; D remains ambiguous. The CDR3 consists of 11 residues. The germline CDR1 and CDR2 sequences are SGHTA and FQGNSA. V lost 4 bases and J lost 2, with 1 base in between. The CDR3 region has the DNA TGTGCCAGCAGCTCCACAGATACGCAGTATTTT. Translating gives CASSSTDTQYF.

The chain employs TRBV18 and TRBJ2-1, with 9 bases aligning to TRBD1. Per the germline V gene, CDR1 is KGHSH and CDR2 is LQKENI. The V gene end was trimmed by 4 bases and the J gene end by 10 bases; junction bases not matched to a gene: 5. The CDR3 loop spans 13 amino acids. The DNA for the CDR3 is TGTGCCAGCTCACGTTCTGGACAGGGGGAGCAGTTCTTC. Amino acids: CASSRSGQGEQFF.

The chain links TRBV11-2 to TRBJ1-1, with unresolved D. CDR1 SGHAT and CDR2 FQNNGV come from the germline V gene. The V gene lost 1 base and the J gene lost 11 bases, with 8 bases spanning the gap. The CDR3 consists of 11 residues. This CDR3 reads CASSLGQRAFF. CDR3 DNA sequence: TGTGCCAGCAGCTTAGGTCAACGGGCTTTCTTT.

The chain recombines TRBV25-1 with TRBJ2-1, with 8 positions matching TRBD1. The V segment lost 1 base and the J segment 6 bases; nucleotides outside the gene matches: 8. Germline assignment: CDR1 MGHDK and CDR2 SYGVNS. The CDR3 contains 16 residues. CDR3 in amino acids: CASSEFIGQGINEQFF. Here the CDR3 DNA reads TGTGCCAGCAGTGAATTTATCGGACAGGGAATCAATGAGCAGTTCTTC.

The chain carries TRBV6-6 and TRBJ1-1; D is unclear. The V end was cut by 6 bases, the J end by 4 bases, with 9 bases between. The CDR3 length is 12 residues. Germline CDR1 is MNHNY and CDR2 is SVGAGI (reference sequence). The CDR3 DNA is TGTGCCAGCAGGAGCGATCTCACTGAAGCTTTCTTT. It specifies CASRSDLTEAFF.

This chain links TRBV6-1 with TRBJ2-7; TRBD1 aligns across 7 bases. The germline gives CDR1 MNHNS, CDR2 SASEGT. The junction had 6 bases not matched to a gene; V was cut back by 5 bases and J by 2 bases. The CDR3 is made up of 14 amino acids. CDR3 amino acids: CASSPSTGPYEQYF. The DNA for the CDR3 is TGTGCCAGCAGTCCATCGACAGGGCCCTACGAGCAGTACTTC.

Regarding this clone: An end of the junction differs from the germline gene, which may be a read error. CDR3 coding DNA: TGTGCTAGCAGCCCGATGGGGGATCCCGAGCAGTACTTC. Amino acid sequence: CASSPMGDPEQYF. The rearrangement joins TRBV7-7 to TRBJ2-7; D may correspond to TRBD1 or TRBD2 (5 bases each). Germline values: CDR1 SSHAT, CDR2 FNYEAQ (reference sequence). This CDR3 is 13 amino acids long. The entire variable domain, with the rest obtained from reference TRBV7-7 and TRBJ2-7, is as follows: GAGVSQSPRYKVTKRGQDVTLRCDPISSHATLYWYQQALGQGPEFLTYFNYEAQPDKSGLPSDRFSAERPEGSISTLTIQRTEQRDSAMYRCASSPMGDPEQYFGPGTRLTVT.

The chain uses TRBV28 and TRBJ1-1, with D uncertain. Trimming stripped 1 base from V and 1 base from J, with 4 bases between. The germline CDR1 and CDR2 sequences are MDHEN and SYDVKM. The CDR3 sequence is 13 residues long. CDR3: CASSLSGNTEAFF. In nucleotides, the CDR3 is TGTGCCAGCAGTTTATCAGGGAACACTGAAGCTTTCTTT.

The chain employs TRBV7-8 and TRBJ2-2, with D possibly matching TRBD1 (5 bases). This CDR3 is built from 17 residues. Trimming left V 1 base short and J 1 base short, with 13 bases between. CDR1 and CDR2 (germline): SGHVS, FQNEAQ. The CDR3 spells CASSLVFTTENTGELFF. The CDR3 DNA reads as TGTGCCAGCAGCTTAGTTTTTACGACAGAGAACACCGGGGAGCTGTTTTTT.

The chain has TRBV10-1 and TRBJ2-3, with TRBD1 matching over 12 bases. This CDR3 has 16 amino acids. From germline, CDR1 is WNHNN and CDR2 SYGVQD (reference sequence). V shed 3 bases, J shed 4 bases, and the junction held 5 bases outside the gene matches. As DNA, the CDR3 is TGCGCCAGCAGTGACTCCGGGACAGGGGGCCCAGATACGCAGTATTTT. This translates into CASSDSGTGGPDTQYF.

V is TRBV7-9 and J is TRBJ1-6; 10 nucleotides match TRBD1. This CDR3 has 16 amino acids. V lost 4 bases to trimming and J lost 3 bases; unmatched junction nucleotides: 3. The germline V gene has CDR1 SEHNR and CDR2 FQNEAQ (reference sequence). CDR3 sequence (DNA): TGTGCCAGCAGCTCGGGACAGGGGTTCTATAATTCACCCCTCCACTTT. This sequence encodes CASSSGQGFYNSPLHF.